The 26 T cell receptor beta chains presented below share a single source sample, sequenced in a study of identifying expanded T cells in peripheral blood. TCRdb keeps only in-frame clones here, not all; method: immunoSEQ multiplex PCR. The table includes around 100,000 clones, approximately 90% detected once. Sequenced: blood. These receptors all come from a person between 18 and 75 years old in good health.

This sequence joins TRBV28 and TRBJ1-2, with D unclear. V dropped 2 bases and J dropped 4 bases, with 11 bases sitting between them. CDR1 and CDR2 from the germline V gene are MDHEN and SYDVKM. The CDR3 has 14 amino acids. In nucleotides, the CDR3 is TGTGCCAGCAGTTTAGGCGGCGGAACCTATGGCTACACCTTC. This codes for CASSLGGGTYGYTF.

The CDR3 nucleotides read TGTGCCAGCAGCGGGGGACCCACCTTGGGGACCCAGTACTTC. It encodes CASSGGPTLGTQYF. V usage is TRBV5-4 and J usage is TRBJ2-5; perhaps D is TRBD1 or TRBD2 (5 bases each). The germline V and J ends were trimmed by 4 bases and 7 bases, with 17 bases remaining between them. CDR3 size: 14 residues. The germline gives CDR1 SGHNT, CDR2 YYREEE (reference sequence).

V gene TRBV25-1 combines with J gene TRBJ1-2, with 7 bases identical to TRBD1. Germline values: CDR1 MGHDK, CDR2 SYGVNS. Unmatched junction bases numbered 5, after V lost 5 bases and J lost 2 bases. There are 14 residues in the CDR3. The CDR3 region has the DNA TGTGCCAGCAGTTTCGCAGGGGGGAACTATGGCTACACCTTC. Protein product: CASSFAGGNYGYTF.

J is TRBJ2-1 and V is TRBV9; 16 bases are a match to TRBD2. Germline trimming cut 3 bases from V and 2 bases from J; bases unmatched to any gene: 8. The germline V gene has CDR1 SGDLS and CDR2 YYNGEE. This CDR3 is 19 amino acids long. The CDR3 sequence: CASSDPGLAGGRPYNEQFF. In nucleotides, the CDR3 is TGTGCCAGCAGCGATCCGGGACTAGCGGGGGGGCGACCCTACAATGAGCAGTTCTTC.

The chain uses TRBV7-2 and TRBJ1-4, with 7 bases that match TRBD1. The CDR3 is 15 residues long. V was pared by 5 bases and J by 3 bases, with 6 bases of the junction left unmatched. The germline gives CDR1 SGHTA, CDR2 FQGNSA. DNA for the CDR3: TGTGCCAGCAGCCCGCACAGGGGTCCTAATGAAAAACTGTTTTTT. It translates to CASSPHRGPNEKLFF.

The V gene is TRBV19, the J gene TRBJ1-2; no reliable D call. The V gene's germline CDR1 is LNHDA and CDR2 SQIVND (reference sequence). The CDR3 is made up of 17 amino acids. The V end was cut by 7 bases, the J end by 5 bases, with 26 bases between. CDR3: CASTLGIPGHPIYGYTF. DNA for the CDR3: TGTGCCAGTACCCTTGGGATTCCCGGCCATCCAATTTATGGCTACACCTTC.

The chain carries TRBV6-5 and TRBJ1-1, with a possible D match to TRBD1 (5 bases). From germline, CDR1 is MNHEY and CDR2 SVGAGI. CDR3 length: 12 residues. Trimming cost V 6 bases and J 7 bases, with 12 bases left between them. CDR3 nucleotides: TGTGCCAGCAGAGCCGGGACTCTTGAAGCTTTCTTT. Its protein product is CASRAGTLEAFF.

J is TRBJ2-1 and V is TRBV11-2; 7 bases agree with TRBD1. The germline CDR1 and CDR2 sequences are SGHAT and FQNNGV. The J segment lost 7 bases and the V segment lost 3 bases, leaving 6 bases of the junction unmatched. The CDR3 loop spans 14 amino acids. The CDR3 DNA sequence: TGTGCCAGCAGCTTCCTGGGACAGATAAATGAGCAGTTCTTC. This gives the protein CASSFLGQINEQFF.

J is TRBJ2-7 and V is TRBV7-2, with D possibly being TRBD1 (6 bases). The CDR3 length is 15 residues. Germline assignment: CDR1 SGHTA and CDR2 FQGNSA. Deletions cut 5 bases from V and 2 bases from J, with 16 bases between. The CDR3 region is CASSEWPGQAYEQYF. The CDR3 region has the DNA TGTGCCAGCAGCGAATGGCCGGGACAAGCCTACGAGCAGTACTTC.

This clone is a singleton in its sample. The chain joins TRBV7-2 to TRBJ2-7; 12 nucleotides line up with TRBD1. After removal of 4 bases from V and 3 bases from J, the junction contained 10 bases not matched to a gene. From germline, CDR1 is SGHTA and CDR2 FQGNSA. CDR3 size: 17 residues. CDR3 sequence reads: CASSSPGQGAPLYEQYF. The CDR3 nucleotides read TGTGCCAGCAGCTCTCCGGGACAGGGGGCCCCCCTCTACGAGCAGTACTTC.

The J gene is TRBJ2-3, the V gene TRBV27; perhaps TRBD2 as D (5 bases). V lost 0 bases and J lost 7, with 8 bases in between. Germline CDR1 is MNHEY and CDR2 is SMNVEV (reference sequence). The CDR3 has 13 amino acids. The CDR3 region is CASSLSPGNTQYF. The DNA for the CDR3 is TGTGCCAGCAGTTTATCACCGGGAAATACGCAGTATTTT.

The CDR3 nucleotides are TGTGCCAGCAGTTTCGGCAGGAATGAGCAGTTCTTC. Its translation is CASSFGRNEQFF. This chain uses TRBV28 with TRBJ2-1; D uncertain. The CDR3 covers 12 residues. Per germline, CDR1 MDHEN and CDR2 SYDVKM. V was cut by 3 bases and J by 7 bases, with 7 bases left in between.

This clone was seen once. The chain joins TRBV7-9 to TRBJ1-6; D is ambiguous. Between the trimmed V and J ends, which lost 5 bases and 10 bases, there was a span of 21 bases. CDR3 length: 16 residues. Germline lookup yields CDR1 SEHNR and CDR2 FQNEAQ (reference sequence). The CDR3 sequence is CASSQTGVLLQSPLHF. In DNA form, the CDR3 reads TGTGCCAGCAGCCAAACCGGGGTCCTTTTGCAGTCACCCCTCCACTTT. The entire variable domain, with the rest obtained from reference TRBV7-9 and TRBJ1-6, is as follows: DTGVSQNPRHKITKRGQNVTFRCDPISEHNRLYWYRQTLGQGPEFLTYFQNEAQLEKSRLLSDRFSAERPKGSFSTLEIQRTEQGDSAMYLCASSQTGVLLQSPLHFGNGTRLTVT.

The CDR3 is CASSDYPGSSYNEQFF. The CDR3, as DNA: TGTGCCAGCAGTGATTACCCCGGGAGCTCCTACAATGAGCAGTTCTTC. The chain is built from TRBV6-1 and TRBJ2-1; D may be TRBD2 (6 bases). Germline CDR1 reads MNHNS; CDR2 reads SASEGT. The CDR3 sequence is 16 residues long. Trimming took off 3 bases at V and 0 bases at J, with 12 bases between the two ends.

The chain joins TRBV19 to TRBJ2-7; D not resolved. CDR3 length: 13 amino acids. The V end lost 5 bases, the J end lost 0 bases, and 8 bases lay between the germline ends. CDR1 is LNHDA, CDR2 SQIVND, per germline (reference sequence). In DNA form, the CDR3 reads TGTGCCAGTAGTCCTGGAAGCTCCTACGAGCAGTACTTC. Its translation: CASSPGSSYEQYF.

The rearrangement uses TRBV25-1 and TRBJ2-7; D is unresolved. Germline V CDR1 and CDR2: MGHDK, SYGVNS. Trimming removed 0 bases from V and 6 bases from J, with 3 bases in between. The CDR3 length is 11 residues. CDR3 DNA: TGTGCCAGCAGTGAATATGTCGAGCAGTACTTC. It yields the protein CASSEYVEQYF.

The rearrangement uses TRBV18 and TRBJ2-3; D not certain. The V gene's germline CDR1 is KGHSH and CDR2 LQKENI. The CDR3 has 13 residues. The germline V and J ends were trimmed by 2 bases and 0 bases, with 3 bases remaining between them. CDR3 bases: TGTGCCAGCTCACCAACGAGCACAGATACGCAGTATTTT. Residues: CASSPTSTDTQYF.

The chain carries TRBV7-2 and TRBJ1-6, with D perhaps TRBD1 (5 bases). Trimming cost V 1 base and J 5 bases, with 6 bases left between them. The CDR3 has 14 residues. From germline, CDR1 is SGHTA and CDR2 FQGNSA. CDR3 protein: CASSLEGHNSPLHF. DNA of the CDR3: TGTGCCAGCAGCTTAGAGGGGCATAATTCACCCCTCCACTTT.

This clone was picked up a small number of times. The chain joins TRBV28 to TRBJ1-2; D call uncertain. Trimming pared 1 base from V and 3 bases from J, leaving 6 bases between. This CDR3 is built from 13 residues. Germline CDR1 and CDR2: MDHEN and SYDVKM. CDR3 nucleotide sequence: TGTGCCAGCAGTTTATCGTCGGACTATGGCTACACCTTC. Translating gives CASSLSSDYGYTF.

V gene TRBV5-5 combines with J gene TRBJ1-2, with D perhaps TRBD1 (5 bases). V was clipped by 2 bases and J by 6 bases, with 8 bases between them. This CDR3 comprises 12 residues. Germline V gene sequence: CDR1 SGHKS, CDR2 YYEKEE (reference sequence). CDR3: CASSFQGHGYTF. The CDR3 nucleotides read TGTGCCAGCAGCTTTCAGGGACATGGCTACACCTTC.

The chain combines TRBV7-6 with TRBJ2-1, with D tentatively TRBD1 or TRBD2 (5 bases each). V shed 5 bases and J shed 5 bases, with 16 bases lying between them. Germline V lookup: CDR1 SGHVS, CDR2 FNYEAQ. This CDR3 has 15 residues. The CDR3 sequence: CASSGAGSRNNEQFF. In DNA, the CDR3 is TGTGCCAGCAGCGGGGCGGGCTCACGCAACAATGAGCAGTTCTTC. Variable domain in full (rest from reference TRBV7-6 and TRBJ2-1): GAGVSQSPRYKVTKRGQDVALRCDPISGHVSLYWYRQALGQGPEFLTYFNYEAQQDKSGLPNDRFSAERPEGSISTLTIQRTEQRDSAMYRCASSGAGSRNNEQFFGPGTRLTVL.

The CDR3 nucleotides read TGTGCCAGCAGTCCCGAGGGGAGTAATGAGCAGTTCTTC. This encodes CASSPEGSNEQFF. V gene TRBV5-6 combines with J gene TRBJ2-1; tentatively, D is TRBD1 or TRBD2 (5 bases each). Germline V gene sequence: CDR1 SGHDT, CDR2 YYEEEE. CDR3 size: 13 residues. Trimming removed 5 bases from V and 7 bases from J, with 13 bases in between.

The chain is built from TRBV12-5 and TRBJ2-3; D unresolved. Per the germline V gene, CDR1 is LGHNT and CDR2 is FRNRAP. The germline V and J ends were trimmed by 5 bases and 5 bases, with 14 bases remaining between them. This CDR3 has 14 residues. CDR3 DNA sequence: TGTGCTAGTGGTCCGCCCCGGGCGGTAGATACGCAGTATTTT. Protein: CASGPPRAVDTQYF.

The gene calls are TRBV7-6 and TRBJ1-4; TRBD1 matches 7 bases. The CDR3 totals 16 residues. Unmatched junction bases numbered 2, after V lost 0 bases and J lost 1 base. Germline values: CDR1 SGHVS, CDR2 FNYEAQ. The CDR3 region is CASSLATGETNEKLFF. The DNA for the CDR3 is TGTGCCAGCAGCTTAGCTACAGGGGAAACTAATGAAAAACTGTTTTTT. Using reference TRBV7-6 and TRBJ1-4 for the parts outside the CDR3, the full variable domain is GAGVSQSPRYKVTKRGQDVALRCDPISGHVSLYWYRQALGQGPEFLTYFNYEAQQDKSGLPNDRFSAERPEGSISTLTIQRTEQRDSAMYRCASSLATGETNEKLFFGSGTQLSVL.

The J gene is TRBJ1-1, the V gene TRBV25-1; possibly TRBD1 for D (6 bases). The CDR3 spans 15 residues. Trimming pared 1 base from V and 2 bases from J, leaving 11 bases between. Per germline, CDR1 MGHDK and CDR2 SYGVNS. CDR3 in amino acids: CASSEWGGFNTEAFF. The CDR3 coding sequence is TGTGCCAGCAGTGAATGGGGGGGCTTCAACACTGAAGCTTTCTTT.

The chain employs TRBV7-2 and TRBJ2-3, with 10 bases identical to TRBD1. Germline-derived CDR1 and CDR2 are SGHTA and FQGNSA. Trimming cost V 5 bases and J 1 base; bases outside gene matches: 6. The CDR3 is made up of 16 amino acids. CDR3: CASSRTGGLGTDTQYF. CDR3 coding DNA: TGTGCCAGCAGCCGGACAGGGGGGCTGGGCACAGATACGCAGTATTTT.